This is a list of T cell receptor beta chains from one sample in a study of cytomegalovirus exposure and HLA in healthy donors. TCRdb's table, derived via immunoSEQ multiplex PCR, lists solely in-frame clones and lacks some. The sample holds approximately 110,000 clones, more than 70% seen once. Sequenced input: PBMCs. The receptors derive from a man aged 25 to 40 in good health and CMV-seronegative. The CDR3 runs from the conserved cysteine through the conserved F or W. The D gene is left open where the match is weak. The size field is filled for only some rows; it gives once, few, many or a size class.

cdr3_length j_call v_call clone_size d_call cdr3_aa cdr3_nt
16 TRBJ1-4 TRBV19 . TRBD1 CASSQNVQGITEKLFF TGTGCCAGTAGCCAGAACGTACAGGGGATTACTGAAAAACTGTTTTTT
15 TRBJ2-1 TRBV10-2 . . CASSVGTPIYNEQFF TGCGCCAGCAGTGTCGGGACACCGATATACAATGAGCAGTTCTTC
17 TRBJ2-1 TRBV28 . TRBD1 CASSSGTGDPAWREQFF TGTGCCAGCAGTTCCGGGACAGGGGATCCAGCTTGGCGAGAGCAGTTCTTC
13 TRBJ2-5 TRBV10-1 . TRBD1 CASSVRRGETQYF TGCGCCAGCAGTGTTCGCAGGGGGGAGACCCAGTACTTC
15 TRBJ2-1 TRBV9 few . CASSVGGGGNNEQFF TGTGCCAGCAGCGTAGGTGGAGGGGGCAACAATGAGCAGTTCTTC
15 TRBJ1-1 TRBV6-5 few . CASRYTYTPGTEAFF TGTGCCAGCAGATATACTTACACTCCGGGGACTGAAGCTTTCTTT
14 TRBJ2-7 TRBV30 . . CAWSVGGTAYEQYF TGTGCCTGGAGTGTCGGGGGAACCGCCTACGAGCAGTACTTC
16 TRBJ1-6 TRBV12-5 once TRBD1 CASGSDRGAYNSPLHF TGTGCTAGTGGCAGCGACAGGGGCGCCTATAATTCACCCCTCCACTTT
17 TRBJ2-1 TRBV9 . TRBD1 CASSGLGQGSSYNEQFF TGTGCCAGCAGCGGACTCGGACAGGGAAGCTCCTACAATGAGCAGTTCTTC
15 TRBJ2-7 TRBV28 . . CASRSPAGGRAEQYF TGTGCCAGCAGGTCTCCCGCCGGGGGGCGAGCCGAGCAGTACTTC
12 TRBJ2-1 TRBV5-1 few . CASRKTLDEQFF TGCGCCAGCAGAAAAACTCTGGATGAGCAGTTCTTC
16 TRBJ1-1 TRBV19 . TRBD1 CASSISKGARDTEAFF TGTGCCAGTAGTATTAGCAAGGGGGCGAGGGACACTGAAGCTTTCTTT
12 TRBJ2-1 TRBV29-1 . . CSVVWQNNEQFF TGCAGCGTTGTGTGGCAGAACAATGAGCAGTTCTTC
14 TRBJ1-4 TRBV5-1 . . CASSPDSTNEKLFF TGCGCCAGCAGCCCGGACAGCACCAATGAAAAACTGTTTTTT
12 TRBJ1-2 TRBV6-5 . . CASSGGGNGYTF TGTGCCAGCAGTGGCGGGGGTAATGGCTACACCTTC
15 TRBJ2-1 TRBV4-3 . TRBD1 CASSRRDSINNEQFF TGCGCCAGCAGCCGCCGGGACAGTATTAACAATGAGCAGTTCTTC
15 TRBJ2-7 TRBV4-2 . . CASSQGSEARYEQYF TGTGCCAGCAGCCAAGGGAGTGAGGCCCGATACGAGCAGTACTTC
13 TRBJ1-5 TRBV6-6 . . CATELAGNQPQHF TGTGCCACTGAACTAGCGGGCAATCAGCCCCAGCATTTT
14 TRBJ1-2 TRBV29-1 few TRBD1 CSAVPGQGNYGYTF TGCAGCGCCGTCCCGGGACAGGGAAACTATGGCTACACCTTC
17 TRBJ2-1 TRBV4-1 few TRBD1 CASSQARTGGSYNEQFF TGCGCCAGCAGCCAAGCCAGGACAGGGGGCTCGTACAATGAGCAGTTCTTC
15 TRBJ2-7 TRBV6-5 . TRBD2 CASRGLAGGSYEQYF TGTGCCAGCAGAGGACTAGCGGGGGGGTCCTACGAGCAGTACTTC
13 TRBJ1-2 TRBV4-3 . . CASSQDLRAGYTF TGCGCCAGCAGCCAAGATCTCAGGGCTGGCTACACCTTC
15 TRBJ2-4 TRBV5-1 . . CASSLGGDGKNIQYF TGCGCCAGCAGCTTGGGCGGAGACGGGAAAAACATTCAGTACTTC
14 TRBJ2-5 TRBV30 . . CAWSVLGLRGTQYF TGTGCCTGGAGTGTACTGGGCCTCCGGGGGACCCAGTACTTC